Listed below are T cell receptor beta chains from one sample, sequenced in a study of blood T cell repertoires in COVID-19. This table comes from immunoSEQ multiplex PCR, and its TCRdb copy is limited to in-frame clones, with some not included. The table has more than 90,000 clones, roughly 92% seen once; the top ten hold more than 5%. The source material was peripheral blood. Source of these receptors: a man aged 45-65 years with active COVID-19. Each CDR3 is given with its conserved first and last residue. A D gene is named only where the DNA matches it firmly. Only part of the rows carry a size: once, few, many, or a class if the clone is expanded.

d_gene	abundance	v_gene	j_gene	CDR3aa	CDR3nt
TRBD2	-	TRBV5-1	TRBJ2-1	CASSLGPSGSRDEQFF	TGCGCCAGCAGCTTGGGACCTAGCGGGAGTAGAGATGAGCAGTTCTTC
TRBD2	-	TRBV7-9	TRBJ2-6	CASSPQATSGGPGANVLTF	TGTGCCAGCAGCCCTCAGGCGACTAGCGGGGGCCCTGGGGCCAACGTCCTGACTTTC
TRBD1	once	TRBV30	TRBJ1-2	CAWGRRQGVGYGYTF	TGTGCCTGGGGAAGGCGACAGGGGGTAGGCTATGGCTACACCTTC
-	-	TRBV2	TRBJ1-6	CASSPLGSPLHF	TGTGCCAGCTCCCCCCTAGGATCACCCCTCCACTTT
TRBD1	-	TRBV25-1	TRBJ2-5	CASNLGTGGQETQYF	TGTGCCAGCAACCTCGGGACAGGGGGCCAAGAGACCCAGTACTTC
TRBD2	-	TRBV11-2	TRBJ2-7	CASSLRGGRDEQYF	TGTGCCAGCAGCCTCCGCGGGGGACGGGATGAGCAGTACTTC
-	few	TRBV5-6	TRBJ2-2	CASSRTGFIAGELFF	TGTGCCAGCAGCCGCACAGGGTTTATCGCCGGGGAGCTGTTTTTT
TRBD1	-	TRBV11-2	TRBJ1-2	CASSFEGQVYGYTF	TGTGCCAGCAGCTTTGAGGGACAGGTCTATGGCTACACCTTC
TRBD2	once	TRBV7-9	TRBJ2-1	CASSLSGRESEQFF	TGTGCCAGCAGCCTTAGCGGGAGAGAAAGTGAGCAGTTCTTC
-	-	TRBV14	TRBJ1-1	CASSQGQNTEAFF	TGTGCCAGCAGCCAAGGACAGAACACTGAAGCTTTCTTT
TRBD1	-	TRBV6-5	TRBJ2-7	CASSLRDRAPEQYF	TGTGCCAGCAGTCTCCGGGACAGGGCCCCCGAGCAGTACTTC
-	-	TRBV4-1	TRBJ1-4	CASSQSDGTTNEKLFF	TGCGCCAGCAGCCAATCCGACGGGACAACTAATGAAAAACTGTTTTTT
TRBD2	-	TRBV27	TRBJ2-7	CASSLSGRNYEQYF	TGTGCCAGCAGCCTTAGCGGGAGGAATTACGAGCAGTACTTC
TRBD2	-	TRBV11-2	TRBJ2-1	CASSFSGLAGGRNEQFF	TGTGCCAGCAGCTTTTCGGGACTAGCGGGAGGAAGGAATGAGCAGTTCTTC
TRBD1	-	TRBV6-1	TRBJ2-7	CASSDRQGRTPEQYF	TGTGCCAGCAGTGACAGACAGGGAAGGACGCCCGAGCAGTACTTC
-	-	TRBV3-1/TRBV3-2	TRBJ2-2	CASSQGYGGGTGELFF	TGTGCCAGCAGCCAAGGTTACGGAGGCGGGACCGGGGAGCTGTTTTTT
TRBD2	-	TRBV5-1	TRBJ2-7	CASSPSGGAYEQYF	TGCGCCAGCAGCCCAAGCGGGGGGGCCTACGAGCAGTACTTC
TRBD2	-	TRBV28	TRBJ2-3	CASGGSGRPVGTDTQYF	TGTGCCAGCGGGGGTAGCGGGAGGCCGGTGGGGACAGATACGCAGTATTTT
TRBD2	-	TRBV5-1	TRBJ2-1	CASSFLETSGRRDEQFF	TGCGCCAGCAGCTTTCTCGAGACTAGCGGGAGACGGGATGAGCAGTTCTTC
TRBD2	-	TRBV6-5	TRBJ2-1	CASLNGGRDNEQFF	TGTGCCAGTTTAAATGGTGGGAGGGACAATGAGCAGTTCTTC
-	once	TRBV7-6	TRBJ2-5	CASSLGFGQGQETQYF	TGTGCCAGCAGCTTAGGTTTTGGGCAGGGACAAGAGACCCAGTACTTC
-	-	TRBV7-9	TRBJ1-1	CASSSPTRTEAFF	TGTGCCAGCAGCTCCCCCACGAGGACTGAAGCTTTCTTT
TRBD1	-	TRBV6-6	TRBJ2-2	CASSSRDRGLGELFF	TGTGCCAGCAGTTCCCGGGACAGGGGGCTAGGGGAGCTGTTTTTT
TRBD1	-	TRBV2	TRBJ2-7	CASSDRGQSYEQYF	TGTGCCAGCAGCGACAGGGGGCAATCCTACGAGCAGTACTTC
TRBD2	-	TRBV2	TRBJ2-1	CASSGLAGGDEQFF	TGTGCCAGCAGTGGACTAGCGGGAGGCGATGAGCAGTTCTTC
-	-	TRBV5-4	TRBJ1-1	CASSLGTAGTEAFF	TGTGCCAGCAGCTTGGGGACAGCGGGAACTGAAGCTTTCTTT
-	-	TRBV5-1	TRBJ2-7	CASSSEGSYEQYF	TGCGCCAGCAGCTCAGAGGGCTCCTACGAGCAGTACTTC
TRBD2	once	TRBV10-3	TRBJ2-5	CAISPGTMQETQYF	TGTGCCATCAGTCCCGGGACTATGCAAGAGACCCAGTACTTC
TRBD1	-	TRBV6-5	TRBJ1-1	CARTGGQGNTEAFF	TGTGCCAGGACAGGGGGGCAGGGGAACACTGAAGCTTTCTTT
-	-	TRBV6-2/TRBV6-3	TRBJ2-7	CASSRDNRASSYEQYF	TGTGCCAGCAGTAGAGATAACAGGGCTAGCTCCTACGAGCAGTACTTC
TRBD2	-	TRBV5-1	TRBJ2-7	CASSLEPAGAAFEQYF	TGCGCCAGCAGCTTGGAGCCGGCGGGAGCAGCGTTCGAGCAGTACTTC
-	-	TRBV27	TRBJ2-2	CASSPTLGHGELFF	TGTGCCAGCAGTCCGACGCTAGGTCACGGGGAGCTGTTTTTT
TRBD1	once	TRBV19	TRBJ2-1	CASSIGRGRLNEQFF	TGTGCCAGTAGTATAGGCAGGGGGCGCCTCAATGAGCAGTTCTTC
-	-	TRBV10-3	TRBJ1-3	CAISGTSDGNTIYF	TGTGCCATCAGTGGGACATCTGATGGAAACACCATATATTTT
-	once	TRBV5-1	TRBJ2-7	CASSLASGSYEQYF	TGCGCCAGCAGCTTGGCCTCGGGGTCGTACGAGCAGTACTTC
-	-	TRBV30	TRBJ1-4	CAWSRSEGAEKLFF	TGTGCCTGGAGCAGGTCAGAGGGTGCTGAAAAACTGTTTTTT
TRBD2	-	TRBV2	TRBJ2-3	CASSEGTSGTDTQYF	TGTGCCAGCAGTGAAGGGACTAGCGGAACAGATACGCAGTATTTT
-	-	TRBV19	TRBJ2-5	CASSISWGAGETQYF	TGTGCCAGTAGTATCTCTTGGGGCGCGGGGGAGACCCAGTACTTC
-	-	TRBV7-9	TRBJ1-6	CASSLPNSPLHF	TGTGCCAGCAGCTTACCGAATTCACCCCTCCACTTT
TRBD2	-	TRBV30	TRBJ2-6	CAWRVAGGPSGANVLTF	TGTGCCTGGAGGGTAGCGGGAGGGCCCTCTGGGGCCAACGTCCTGACTTTC
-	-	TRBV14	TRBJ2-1	CASSLGTYNEQFF	TGTGCCAGCAGCCTTGGGACTTACAATGAGCAGTTCTTC
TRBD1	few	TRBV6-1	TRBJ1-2	CASSEVGTGNYGYTF	TGTGCCAGCAGTGAAGTAGGGACAGGGAACTATGGCTACACCTTC